This T cell receptor (beta chain) was observed in a study of cytomegalovirus exposure and HLA in healthy donors. Whole-study results and caveats: Rarity marked most TCR sequences, yet some public TCRs occurred in many donors.

V was trimmed by 6 bases and J by 5 bases, leaving 13 bases between them. The germline gives CDR1 SNHLY, CDR2 FYNNEI. This CDR3 spans 13 amino acids. In the PCR, 60 Vbeta and 13 Jbeta primers were used. In the authors' methods: In a later analysis, 75 million to 95 million unique TCR beta chains included roughly 11 million shared by two or more donors. Generated by immunoSEQ multiplex PCR, the TCRdb table keeps only in-frame clones and is missing some. The V and J calls and clone size come from that table; D and trimming were worked out from the DNA. This sample carries 150,000 to 180,000 clones, over 60% of them seen once, and the ten largest clones take 3% to 4%. Regarding this clone: The antigen remains unidentified.

This TCR was recovered from a woman between 40 and 55 years old in good health and CMV-seronegative. This chain joins TRBV2 and TRBJ1-2; D perhaps matches TRBD1 (5 bases). The sequencing sample was made of PBMCs. In DNA form, the CDR3 reads TGTGCCAGCAGGGAACAGACAGAGTATGGCTACACCTTC. Its protein is CASREQTEYGYTF.